Each of the 18 T cell receptor beta chains below was sequenced from the same sample in a study of blood T cell repertoires in COVID-19. The protocol was immunoSEQ multiplex PCR, while the TCRdb copy is restricted to in-frame clones and leaves out a portion. The sample holds 150,000 to 200,000 clones; approximately 93% are singletons and the top ten take 1.5% to 2.5%. Sequencing was done on a sample of peripheral blood. The receptors derive from an older woman with COVID-19, enrolled during active disease.

The V and J genes are TRBV7-2 and TRBJ2-5; a weak D match, TRBD1 (5 bases). Germline V gene sequence: CDR1 SGHTA, CDR2 FQGNSA. This CDR3 comprises 16 residues. The ends were cut back, 3 bases at V and 2 bases at J, with 16 bases in the middle. The CDR3 coding sequence is TGTGCCAGCAGCTTGGGGCCGCTAGGTCTACAAGAGACCCAGTACTTC. It encodes CASSLGPLGLQETQYF.

This chain joins TRBV5-1 and TRBJ1-1; the D gene is possibly TRBD1 (6 bases). The germline V gene has CDR1 SGHRS and CDR2 YFSETQ. This CDR3 region has 15 residues. Trimming removed 1 base from V and 0 bases from J, with 10 bases in between. The CDR3 DNA sequence: TGCGCCAGCAGCTTGTTAGACAGGATGAACACTGAAGCTTTCTTT. Translating it yields CASSLLDRMNTEAFF.

DNA of the CDR3: TGTGCCAGCAGTTCCTCCGGGACACTTTACAATGAGCAGTTCTTC. This sequence encodes CASSSSGTLYNEQFF. The chain couples TRBV6-2 or TRBV6-3 to TRBJ2-1, with D maybe TRBD1 (6 bases). CDR1 MNHEY and CDR2 SVGEGT come from the germline V gene. V shed 4 bases and J shed 4 bases, with 14 bases lying between them. There are 15 residues in the CDR3.

The chain recombines TRBV4-1 with TRBJ2-1; 8 bases align to TRBD2. Trimming at V came to 4 bases and at J to 1 base, leaving 9 bases not matched to a gene. CDR1 is MGHRA, CDR2 YSYEKL, per germline. The CDR3 extends over 17 amino acids. CDR3 coding DNA: TGCGCCAGCAGCCGGGGGGGACTAGTGGTTTCCTACAATGAGCAGTTCTTC. As protein: CASSRGGLVVSYNEQFF.

The chain links TRBV7-8 to TRBJ1-2, with TRBD1 matching over 11 bases. CDR1 and CDR2 (germline): SGHVS, FQNEAQ. The J segment lost 8 bases and the V segment lost 2 bases, leaving 10 bases of the junction unmatched. The CDR3 is 16 residues long. The chain's CDR3 is CASSLRTGQGAAGYTF. As DNA, the CDR3 is TGTGCCAGCAGCTTACGCACTGGACAGGGGGCCGCGGGCTACACCTTC. Full variable domain (remainder filled in from reference TRBV7-8 and TRBJ1-2): GAGVSQSPRYKVAKRGQDVALRCDPISGHVSLFWYQQALGQGPEFLTYFQNEAQLDKSGLPSDRFFAERPEGSVSTLKIQRTQQEDSAVYLCASSLRTGQGAAGYTFGSGTRLTVV.

The chain is built from TRBV2 and TRBJ1-6; TRBD1 agrees at 7 bases. This CDR3 is 15 amino acids long. The junction had 4 bases not matched to a gene; V was cut back by 6 bases and J by 2 bases. Germline V lookup: CDR1 SNHLY, CDR2 FYNNEI. Here the CDR3 reads CASSPTGAYNSPLHF. The CDR3 DNA is TGTGCCAGCAGCCCCACAGGGGCCTATAATTCACCCCTCCACTTT.

This rearrangement joins TRBV3-1 (or the pseudogene TRBV3-2) to TRBJ1-2, with TRBD1 matching 7 bases. This CDR3 is 15 amino acids long. V lost 4 bases and J lost 1; bases outside the gene matches: 6. The V gene's germline CDR1 is LGHDT and CDR2 YNNKEL (reference sequence). The CDR3 sequence: CASSPGQSLNYGYTF. DNA of the CDR3: TGTGCCAGCAGCCCGGGACAGAGCCTTAACTATGGCTACACCTTC.

The chain recombines TRBV29-1 with TRBJ1-4; TRBD1 is a possible D gene (6 bases). V lost 7 bases to trimming and J lost 6 bases, with 9 bases between them. The CDR3 sequence is 11 residues long. Germline V gene data show CDR1 as SQVTM and CDR2 as ANQGSEA. CDR3 sequence: CSGRQDEKLFF. The CDR3 DNA reads as TGCAGCGGGAGACAGGATGAAAAACTGTTTTTT.

This clone appeared once. This chain links TRBV4-3 with TRBJ2-1; 10 positions agree with TRBD1. Per the germline V gene, CDR1 is LGHNA and CDR2 is YSLEER. The length of the CDR3 is 16 residues. V lost 0 bases and J lost 13; bases outside the gene matches: 12. The CDR3 coding sequence is TGCGCCAGCAGCCAAGATCGGGGGACAGGGGTTGGGAGCCAGTTCTTC. Encoded protein: CASSQDRGTGVGSQFF.

V is TRBV28 and J is TRBJ2-2, with TRBD2 matching 9 bases. This CDR3 has 20 residues. Trimming removed 3 bases from V and 0 bases from J; junction bases left unmatched: 14. Germline V gene data show CDR1 as MDHEN and CDR2 as SYDVKM. CDR3 sequence: CASSLGPGWTSEANTGELFF. The CDR3 DNA reads TGTGCCAGCAGTTTGGGGCCGGGGTGGACTAGCGAGGCGAACACCGGGGAGCTGTTTTTT.

A few counts support this clone. The CDR3 reads CASSSDGTSGRGTYNEQFF. CDR3 coding DNA: TGTGCCAGCAGCTCAGACGGGACTAGCGGCAGGGGGACCTACAATGAGCAGTTCTTC. The rearrangement links TRBV7-2 to TRBJ2-1, with 11 bases identical to TRBD2. This CDR3 contains 19 residues. The junction had 13 bases not matched to a gene; V was cut back by 4 bases and J by 2 bases. Looked up from germline, CDR1 is SGHTA and CDR2 is FQGNSA.

The chain joins TRBV19 to TRBJ2-3; 8 bases are shared with TRBD2. In germline, CDR1 is LNHDA, CDR2 SQIVND (reference sequence). V dropped 8 bases and J dropped 3; count of bases not matched to a gene: 4. This CDR3 comprises 13 residues. The CDR3 loop reads CASGTSGTDTQYF. CDR3 nucleotide sequence: TGTGCCAGTGGGACTAGTGGGACAGATACGCAGTATTTT.

The chain has TRBV10-3 and TRBJ1-1; TRBD1 matches 7 bases. The CDR3 totals 13 residues. V was pared by 0 bases and J by 8 bases, with 3 bases of the junction left unmatched. CDR1 is ENHRY, CDR2 SYGVKD, per germline. In DNA form, the CDR3 reads TGTGCCATCAGTGAGTCGGTGACAGGGGAAGCTTTCTTT. Amino acid sequence: CAISESVTGEAFF.

This chain connects TRBV7-2 to TRBJ1-1; TRBD1 might be the D (6 bases). The germline V gene has CDR1 SGHTA and CDR2 FQGNSA. The germline V and J ends were trimmed by 5 bases and 12 bases, with 16 bases remaining between them. There are 12 residues in the CDR3. The CDR3 DNA reads TGTGCCAGCAGCATAACAGGGTTGAGAACTTTCTTT. Translated, it gives CASSITGLRTFF.

CDR3 loop: CASSRDTTWGKLFF. In DNA form, the CDR3 reads TGTGCCAGCAGCCGGGACACTACCTGGGGGAAACTGTTTTTT. The chain has TRBV7-9 and TRBJ1-4; tentative D call: TRBD1 (6 bases). CDR3 length equals 14 residues. Germline values: CDR1 SEHNR, CDR2 FQNEAQ (reference sequence). V lost 5 bases, J lost 11 bases, and 18 bases lay in between.

Many counts were recorded for this clone. The rearrangement uses TRBV2 and TRBJ2-7; tentative D call: TRBD1 (5 bases). The CDR3 length is 13 residues. V shed 6 bases and J shed 0 bases, with 9 bases lying between them. Germline V gene sequence: CDR1 SNHLY, CDR2 FYNNEI. Here the CDR3 DNA reads TGTGCCAGCAGACAGGACCGCTCCTACGAGCAGTACTTC. It translates to CASRQDRSYEQYF.

The rearrangement links TRBV4-3 to TRBJ2-3; 10 bases agree with TRBD1. Germline V gene sequence: CDR1 LGHNA, CDR2 YSLEER. CDR3 length equals 15 residues. The junction had 3 bases not matched to a gene; V was cut back by 4 bases and J by 2 bases. The CDR3 coding sequence is TGCGCCAGCAGCCGGACAGGGGGTATCACAGATACGCAGTATTTT. Protein: CASSRTGGITDTQYF.

The genes are TRBV14 and TRBJ1-3, with D unclear. Per the germline V gene, CDR1 is SGHDN and CDR2 is FVKESK. CDR3 length: 17 amino acids. V dropped 9 bases and J dropped 4 bases, with 25 bases sitting between them. The CDR3 nucleotides read TGTGCCAGGAAAATAGCCCCACACTTGGAGACCGGAAACACCATATATTTT. Protein product: CARKIAPHLETGNTIYF.